This TCR beta chain was recovered during a study of beta chain features in type 1 diabetes. Study-level background: Taken together, all samples contributed 107,917,701 examined sorted cells.

CD45RO/CCR7/CD25/CD127/CD95/CD27 sorting isolated CD4+ naive, central memory, regulatory and stem cell-like memory cells. Trimming shortened V by 1 base and J by 11 bases, and 6 bases separated the two germline ends. This CDR3 has 11 residues. The germline V gene has CDR1 SGHNT and CDR2 YENEEA. This clone turned up a few times. What it binds is not known. Overall study results and limits: At VDJ recombination sites, type 1 diabetes patients had fewer insertions and more deleted nucleotides. Across all four CD4+ subsets, people with type 1 diabetes showed modestly shorter TCRB CDR3s.

The authors reverse transcribed all of the isolated RNA, so sequencing captured expressed TCRB transcripts. Naive, central memory and regulatory T cell samples averaged about 3.4 million reads. Method: immunoSEQ multiplex PCR; TCRdb's copy keeps in-frame clones and lacks some. The table records 680,000 or so clones, around 15% of them present only once. Sequencing was carried out using naive CD4+ T cells from blood. The sequence derives from a man aged 18 to 29 with type 1 diabetes. The V gene is TRBV11-3, the J gene TRBJ2-4; D tentatively reads TRBD1 or TRBD2 (5 bases each). The CDR3 loop is CASSLVGLQYF. DNA for the CDR3: TGTGCCAGCAGCTTAGTGGGACTTCAGTACTTC.